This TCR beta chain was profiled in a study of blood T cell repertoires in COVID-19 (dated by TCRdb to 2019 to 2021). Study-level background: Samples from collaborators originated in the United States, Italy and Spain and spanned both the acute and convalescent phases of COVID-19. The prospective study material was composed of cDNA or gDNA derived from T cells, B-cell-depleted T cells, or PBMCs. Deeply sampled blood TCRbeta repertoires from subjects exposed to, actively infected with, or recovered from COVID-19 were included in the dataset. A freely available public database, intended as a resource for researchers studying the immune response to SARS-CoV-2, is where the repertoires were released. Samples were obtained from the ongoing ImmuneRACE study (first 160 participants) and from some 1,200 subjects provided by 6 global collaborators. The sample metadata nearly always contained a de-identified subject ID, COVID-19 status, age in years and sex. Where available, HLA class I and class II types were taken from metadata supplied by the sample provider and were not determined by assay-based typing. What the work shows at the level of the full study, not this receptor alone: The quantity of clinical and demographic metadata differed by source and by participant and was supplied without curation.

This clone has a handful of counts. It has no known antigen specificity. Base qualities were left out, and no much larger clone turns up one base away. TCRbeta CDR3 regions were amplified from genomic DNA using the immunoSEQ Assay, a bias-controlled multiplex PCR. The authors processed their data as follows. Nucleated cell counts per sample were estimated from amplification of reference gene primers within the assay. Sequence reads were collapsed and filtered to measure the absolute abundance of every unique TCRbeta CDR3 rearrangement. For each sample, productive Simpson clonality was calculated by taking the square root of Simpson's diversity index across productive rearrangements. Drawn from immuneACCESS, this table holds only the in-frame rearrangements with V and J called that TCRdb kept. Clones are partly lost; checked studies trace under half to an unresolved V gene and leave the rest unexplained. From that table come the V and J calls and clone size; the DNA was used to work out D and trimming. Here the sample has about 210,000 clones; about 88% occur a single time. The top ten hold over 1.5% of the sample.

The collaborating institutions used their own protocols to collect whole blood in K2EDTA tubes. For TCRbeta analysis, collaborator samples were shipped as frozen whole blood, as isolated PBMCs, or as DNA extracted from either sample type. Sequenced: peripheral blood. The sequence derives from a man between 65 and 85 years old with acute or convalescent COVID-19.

The CDR3 sequence is CAINGQGTEAFF. The bases are TGTGCCATCAATGGACAGGGGACTGAAGCTTTCTTT. The rearrangement joined TRBV10-3 to TRBJ1-1; 9 bases in between match TRBD1. As encoded in the germline V gene, CDR1 is ENHRY while CDR2 is SYGVKD. The CDR3 goes from the cysteine to the phenylalanine over 12 residues. Just the 36-base CDR3 DNA is kept, in frame starting at base 1. Trimming leaves V shorter by 7 bases and J shorter by 5 bases, with the junction holding 2 bases beyond the gene matches.